This T cell receptor (beta chain) was observed in a study of T cell clones after liver transplantation. TCRdb's table, derived via immunoSEQ multiplex PCR, lists solely in-frame clones and lacks some. The top ten hold 2.1% of the sample, which has approximately 70,000 clones, about 85% seen once. Trimming took 4 bases from V and 10 from J; bases not matched to a gene: 1. Germline CDR1 is SGHTA and CDR2 is FQGTGA. This CDR3 comprises 11 residues. This material consisted of CD4+ T cells from blood, taken roughly 48 months after liver transplant. The clonotype originates from a human patient who received a liver transplant. Some T cells could come from the graft donor. The chain uses TRBV7-3 and TRBJ2-1; TRBD1 agrees at 7 bases. The CDR3, as DNA: TGTGCCAGCAGCTCAGGGGGAGAGCAGTTCTTC. It codes for CASSSGGEQFF.